This T cell receptor (beta chain) derives from a study of molecular identifiers for immune sequencing clone quantification. About the research overall: Split five ways in replicates, RNA from around 18,000 or 91,000 naive CD8 cells had four portions sequenced.

This CDR3 has 12 residues. Germline-derived CDR1 and CDR2 are MNHEY and SVGEGT. Preparation of naive CD8 libraries involved roughly 18,000 to 1,100,000 sorted cells and 10%, 30% or 50% RNA. With listed TCR primers and previously described methods, bulk TCR libraries were prepared. TCRdb re-called the PCR reads with MiXCR, one entry per CDR3 protein. The data contain nearly 55,000 distinct CDR3 sequences, roughly a third of them singletons. Worth noting for this clonotype: A single base separates this from a much larger clone, so it may be a read error.

The chain employs TRBV6-2 or TRBV6-3 and TRBJ2-7; D is unclear. The material sequenced was naive CD8+ T cells from blood, with Jurkat cell RNA spiked in. Indicated subset: FACS-sorted CD8+CD4-CCR7+CD45RA+ naive T cells. This sequence originates from a human donor in good health. Some libraries in this study had Jurkat cell RNA spiked in. CDR3 nucleotides: TGTGCCAGCAGTGTGATCTCCTACGAGCGGTACTTC. Translation gives CASSVISYERYF.